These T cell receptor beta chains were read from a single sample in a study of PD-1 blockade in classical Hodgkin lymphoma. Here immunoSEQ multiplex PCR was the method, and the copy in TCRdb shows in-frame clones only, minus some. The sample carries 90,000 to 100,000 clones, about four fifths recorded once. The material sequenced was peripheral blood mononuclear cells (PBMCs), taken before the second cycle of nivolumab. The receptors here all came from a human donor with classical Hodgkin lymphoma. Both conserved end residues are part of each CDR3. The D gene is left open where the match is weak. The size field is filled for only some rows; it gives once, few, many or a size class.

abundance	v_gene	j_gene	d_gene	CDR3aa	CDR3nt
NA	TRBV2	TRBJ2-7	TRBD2	CASGLAGGPVEQYF	TGTGCCAGCGGGTTAGCGGGAGGGCCCGTCGAGCAGTACTTC
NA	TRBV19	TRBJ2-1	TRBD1	CASSIVRGRGHNEQFF	TGTGCCAGTAGTATCGTGAGGGGTAGGGGGCACAATGAGCAGTTCTTC
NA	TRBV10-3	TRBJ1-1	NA	CAISEQANTEAFF	TGTGCCATCAGTGAGCAAGCAAACACTGAAGCTTTCTTT
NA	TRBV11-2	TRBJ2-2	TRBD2	CASSSGLAGTGELFF	TGTGCCAGCAGTTCGGGACTAGCGGGAACCGGGGAGCTGTTTTTT
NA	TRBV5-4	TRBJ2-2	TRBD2	CASSRRTSSGGELFF	TGTGCCAGCAGCCGTAGGACTAGTTCCGGCGGGGAGCTGTTTTTT
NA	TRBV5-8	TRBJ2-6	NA	CASTQGSGANVLTF	TGTGCCAGCACCCAGGGCTCTGGGGCCAACGTCCTGACTTTC
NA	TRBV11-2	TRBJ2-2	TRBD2	CASSSQLAGVPGELFF	TGTGCCAGCAGCTCCCAACTAGCGGGAGTGCCCGGGGAGCTGTTTTTT
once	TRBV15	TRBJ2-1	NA	CATSVPGTPSSYNEQFF	TGTGCCACCAGCGTACCCGGGACTCCCAGCTCCTACAATGAGCAGTTCTTC
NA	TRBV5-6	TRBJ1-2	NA	CASTAQGGSNYGYTF	TGTGCCAGCACCGCACAGGGCGGATCTAACTATGGCTACACCTTC
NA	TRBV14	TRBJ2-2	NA	CASSSRVGSGTGELFF	TGTGCCAGCAGTTCCAGGGTCGGTTCTGGCACCGGGGAGCTGTTTTTT
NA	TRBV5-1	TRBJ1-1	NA	CASSLANGVMNTEAFF	TGCGCCAGCAGCTTGGCCAATGGGGTTATGAACACTGAAGCTTTCTTT
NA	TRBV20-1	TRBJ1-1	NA	CSVRVNTEAFF	TGCAGCGTTCGGGTGAACACTGAAGCTTTCTTT
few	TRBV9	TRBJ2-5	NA	CASSVRAANQETQYF	TGTGCCAGCAGCGTAAGAGCAGCCAACCAAGAGACCCAGTACTTC
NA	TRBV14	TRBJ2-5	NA	CASSPPPGRPRETQYF	TGTGCCAGCAGCCCTCCTCCCGGACGCCCCCGGGAGACCCAGTACTTC
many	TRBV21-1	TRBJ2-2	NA	CASSKAWTSGSTGELFF	TGTGCCAGCAGCAAGGCCTGGACTAGCGGTTCCACCGGGGAGCTGTTTTTT
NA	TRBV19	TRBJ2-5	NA	CASSAGWGQETQYF	TGTGCCAGTAGTGCAGGGTGGGGACAAGAGACCCAGTACTTC
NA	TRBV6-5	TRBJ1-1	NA	CASSYSTQVNTEAFF	TGTGCCAGCAGTTACTCGACACAAGTGAACACTGAAGCTTTCTTT
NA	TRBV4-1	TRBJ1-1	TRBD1	CASSPPGQGGSTEAFF	TGCGCCAGCAGCCCCCCGGGACAGGGGGGGAGCACTGAAGCTTTCTTT
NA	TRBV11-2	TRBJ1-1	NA	CASSNLRSATEAFF	TGTGCCAGCAGCAACCTCAGGAGTGCGACTGAAGCTTTCTTT